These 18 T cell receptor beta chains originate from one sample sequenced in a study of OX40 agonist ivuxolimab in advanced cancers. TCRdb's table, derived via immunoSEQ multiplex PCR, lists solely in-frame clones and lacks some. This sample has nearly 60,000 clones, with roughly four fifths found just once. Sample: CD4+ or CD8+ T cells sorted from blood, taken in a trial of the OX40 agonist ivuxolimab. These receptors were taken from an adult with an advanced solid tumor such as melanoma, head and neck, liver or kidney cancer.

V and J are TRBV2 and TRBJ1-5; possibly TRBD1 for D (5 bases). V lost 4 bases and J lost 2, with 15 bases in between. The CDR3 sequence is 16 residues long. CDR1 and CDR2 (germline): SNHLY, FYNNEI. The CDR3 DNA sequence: TGTGCCAGCAGTGTTATTAGGGGTTTAGGCAATCAGCCCCAGCATTTT. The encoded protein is CASSVIRGLGNQPQHF.

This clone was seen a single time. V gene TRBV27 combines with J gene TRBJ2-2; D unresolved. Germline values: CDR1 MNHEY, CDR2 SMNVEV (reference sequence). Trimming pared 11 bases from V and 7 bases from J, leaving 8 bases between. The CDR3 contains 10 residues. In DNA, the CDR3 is TGTGCCGGTAAATGCGGGGAGCTGTTTTTT. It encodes CAGKCGELFF.

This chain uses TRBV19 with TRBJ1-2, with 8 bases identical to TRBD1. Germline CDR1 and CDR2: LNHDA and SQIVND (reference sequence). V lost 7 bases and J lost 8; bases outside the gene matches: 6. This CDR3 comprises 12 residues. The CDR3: CASNQGQGGYTF. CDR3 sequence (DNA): TGTGCCAGTAACCAAGGACAGGGAGGCTACACCTTC.

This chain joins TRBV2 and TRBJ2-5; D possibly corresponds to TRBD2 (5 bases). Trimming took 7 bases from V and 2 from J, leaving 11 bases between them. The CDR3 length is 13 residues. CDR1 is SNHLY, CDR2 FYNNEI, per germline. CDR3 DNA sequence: TGTGCCAGCATCCGAGGGTTACAAGAGACCCAGTACTTC. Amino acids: CASIRGLQETQYF.

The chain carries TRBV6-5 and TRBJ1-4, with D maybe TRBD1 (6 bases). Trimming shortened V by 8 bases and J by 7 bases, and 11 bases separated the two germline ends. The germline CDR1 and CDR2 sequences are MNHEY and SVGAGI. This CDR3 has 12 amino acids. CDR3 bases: TGTGCCAGCCGAACAGGGATTGAAAAACTGTTTTTT. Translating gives CASRTGIEKLFF.

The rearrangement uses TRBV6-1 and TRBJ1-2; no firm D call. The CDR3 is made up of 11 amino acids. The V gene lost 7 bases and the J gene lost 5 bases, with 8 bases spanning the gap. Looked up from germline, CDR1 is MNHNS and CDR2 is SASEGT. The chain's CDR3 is CASTGLYGYTF. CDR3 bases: TGTGCCAGCACTGGACTATATGGCTACACCTTC.

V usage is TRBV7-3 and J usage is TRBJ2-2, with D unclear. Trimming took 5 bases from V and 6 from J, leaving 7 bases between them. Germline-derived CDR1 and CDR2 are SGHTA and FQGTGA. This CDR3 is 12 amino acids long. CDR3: CASSRSAGELFF. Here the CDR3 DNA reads TGTGCCAGCAGCCGCAGTGCCGGGGAGCTGTTTTTT. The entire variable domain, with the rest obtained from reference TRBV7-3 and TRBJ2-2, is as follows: GAGVSQTPSNKVTEKGKYVELRCDPISGHTALYWYRQSLGQGPEFLIYFQGTGAADDSGLPNDRFFAVRPEGSVSTLKIQRTERGDSAVYLCASSRSAGELFFGEGSRLTVL.

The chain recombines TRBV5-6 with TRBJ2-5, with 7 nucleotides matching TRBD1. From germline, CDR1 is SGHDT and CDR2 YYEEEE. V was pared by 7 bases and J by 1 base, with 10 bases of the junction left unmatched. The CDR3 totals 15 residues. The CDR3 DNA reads TGTGCCAGCGCTCCTTGGGGGACAGTCCAAGAGACCCAGTACTTC. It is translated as CASAPWGTVQETQYF.

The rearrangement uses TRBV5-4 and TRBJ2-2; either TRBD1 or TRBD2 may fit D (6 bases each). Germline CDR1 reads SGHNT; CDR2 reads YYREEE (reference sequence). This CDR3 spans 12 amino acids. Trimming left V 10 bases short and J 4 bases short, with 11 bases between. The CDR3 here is CAEGGSTGELFF. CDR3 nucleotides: TGTGCCGAAGGGGGGAGCACCGGGGAGCTGTTTTTT.

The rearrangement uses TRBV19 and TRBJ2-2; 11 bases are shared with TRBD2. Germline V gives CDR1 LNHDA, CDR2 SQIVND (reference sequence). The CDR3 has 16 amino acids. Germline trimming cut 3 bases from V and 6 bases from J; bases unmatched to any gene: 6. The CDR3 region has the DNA TGTGCCAGTAGTATTTGGGAGACTAGCGGGGCCGGGGAGCTGTTTTTT. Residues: CASSIWETSGAGELFF.

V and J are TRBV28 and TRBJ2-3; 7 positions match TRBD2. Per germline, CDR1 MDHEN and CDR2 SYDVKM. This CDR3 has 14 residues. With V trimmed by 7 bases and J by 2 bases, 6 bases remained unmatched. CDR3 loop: CASMSGGDTDTQYF. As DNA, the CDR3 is TGTGCCAGCATGTCGGGGGGAGACACAGATACGCAGTATTTT.

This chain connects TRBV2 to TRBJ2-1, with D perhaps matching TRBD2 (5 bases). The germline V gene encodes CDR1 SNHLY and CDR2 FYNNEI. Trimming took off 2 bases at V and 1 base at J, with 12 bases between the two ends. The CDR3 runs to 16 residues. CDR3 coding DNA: TGTGCCAGCAGTGAAACTAGTTTAAGATCCTACAATGAGCAGTTCTTC. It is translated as CASSETSLRSYNEQFF.

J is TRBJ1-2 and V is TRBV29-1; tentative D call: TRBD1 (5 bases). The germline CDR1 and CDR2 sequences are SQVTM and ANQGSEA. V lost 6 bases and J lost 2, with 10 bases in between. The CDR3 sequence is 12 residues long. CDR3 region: CSVTGTNYGYTF. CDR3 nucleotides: TGCAGCGTAACCGGGACGAACTATGGCTACACCTTC.

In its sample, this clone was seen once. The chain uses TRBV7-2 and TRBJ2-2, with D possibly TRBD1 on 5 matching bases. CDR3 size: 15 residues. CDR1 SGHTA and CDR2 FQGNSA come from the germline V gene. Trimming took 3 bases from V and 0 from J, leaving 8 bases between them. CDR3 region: CASSFTGSNTGELFF. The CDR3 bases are TGTGCCAGCAGCTTCACAGGATCGAACACCGGGGAGCTGTTTTTT.

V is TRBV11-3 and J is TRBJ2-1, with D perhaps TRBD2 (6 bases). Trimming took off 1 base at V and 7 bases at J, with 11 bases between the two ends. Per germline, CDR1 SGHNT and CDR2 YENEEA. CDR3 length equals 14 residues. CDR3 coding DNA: TGTGCCAGCAGCTTAGGCGGGGTAGGGAATGAGCAGTTCTTC. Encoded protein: CASSLGGVGNEQFF.

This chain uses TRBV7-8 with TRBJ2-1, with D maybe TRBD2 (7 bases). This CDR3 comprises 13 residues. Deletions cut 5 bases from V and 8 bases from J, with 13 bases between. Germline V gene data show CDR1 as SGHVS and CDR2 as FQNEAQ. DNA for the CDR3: TGTGCCAGCAGCCGGGGCGGGGGCGATGAGCAGTTCTTC. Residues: CASSRGGGDEQFF.

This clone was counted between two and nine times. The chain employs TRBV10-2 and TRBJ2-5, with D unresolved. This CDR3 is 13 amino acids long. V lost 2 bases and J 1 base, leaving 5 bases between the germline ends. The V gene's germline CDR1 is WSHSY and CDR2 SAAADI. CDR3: CASSEDTQETQYF. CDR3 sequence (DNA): TGCGCCAGCAGTGAGGACACCCAAGAGACCCAGTACTTC.

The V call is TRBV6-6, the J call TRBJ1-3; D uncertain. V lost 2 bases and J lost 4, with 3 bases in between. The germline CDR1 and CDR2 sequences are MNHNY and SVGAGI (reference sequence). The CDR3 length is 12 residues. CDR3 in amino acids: CASSYAGNTIYF. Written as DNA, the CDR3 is TGTGCCAGCAGTTACGCGGGAAACACCATATATTTT.